These 25 T cell receptor beta chains originate from one sample sequenced in a study of beta chain features in type 1 diabetes. Study outcomes and limitations: In all four CD4+ subsets, TCRB CDR3 length was significantly, moderately reduced in type 1 diabetes.

Antigens for these TCRs are unknown. Sequencing targeted expressed TCRB transcripts, as all isolated RNA had been reverse transcribed. Measured with immunoSEQ multiplex PCR; TCRdb has only the in-frame clones, and not every one. The data hold tens of thousands of clones, with about 48% observed a single time. The sequencing input was central memory CD4+ T cells from blood. The receptors were sampled from a man between 25 and 39 years old with type 1 diabetes.

This clone was counted only a few times. The gene calls are TRBV5-1 and TRBJ2-5, with D maybe TRBD1 (5 bases). The CDR3 spans 16 residues. Per germline, CDR1 SGHRS and CDR2 YFSETQ. V was trimmed by 0 bases and J by 4 bases, leaving 16 bases between them. As DNA, the CDR3 is TGCGCCAGCAGCTTGGCCCGAGCCAGGGCTGGAGAGACCCAGTACTTC. Translated, it gives CASSLARARAGETQYF.

This clone was recorded a few times. The chain has TRBV7-9 and TRBJ2-1; the D gene is possibly TRBD2 (5 bases). The V and J ends lost 4 bases and 0 bases respectively, with 10 bases between them. CDR1 SEHNR and CDR2 FQNEAQ come from the germline V gene (reference sequence). CDR3 length: 15 amino acids. The CDR3 spells CASSSLRGSYNEQFF. The CDR3 DNA reads as TGTGCCAGCAGCTCTCTCCGGGGCTCCTACAATGAGCAGTTCTTC.

This clone has just a few counts. The chain recombines TRBV13 with TRBJ2-1; D is perhaps TRBD2 (5 bases). CDR1 is PRHDT, CDR2 FYEKMQ, per germline (reference sequence). Trimming shortened V by 1 base and J by 5 bases, and 18 bases separated the two germline ends. The CDR3 runs 17 residues. The CDR3 spells CASSLVFPGGQDNEQFF. The CDR3 DNA reads as TGTGCCAGCAGCTTAGTTTTCCCCGGCGGGCAAGACAATGAGCAGTTCTTC.

V and J are TRBV15 and TRBJ1-5, with D possibly being TRBD1 (6 bases). V was pared by 4 bases and J by 7 bases, with 17 bases between. The germline V gene has CDR1 LNHNV and CDR2 YYDKDF (reference sequence). This CDR3 has 15 amino acids. The CDR3 bases are TGTGCCACCAGCACCGCGACAGGTGGAGTACAGCCCCAGCATTTT. Its translation is CATSTATGGVQPQHF.

This clone was seen a handful of times. The chain recombines TRBV7-9 with TRBJ2-7; 15 bases match TRBD2. The CDR3 runs to 15 residues. Germline-derived CDR1 and CDR2 are SEHNR and FQNEAQ (reference sequence). Trimming at V came to 4 bases and at J to 6 bases, leaving 4 bases not matched to a gene. The CDR3 here is CASSSGTSGRREQYF. The DNA of the CDR3 is TGTGCCAGCAGCTCGGGGACTAGCGGGAGGCGCGAGCAGTACTTC.

This clone has a handful of counts. This chain uses TRBV5-4 with TRBJ2-3; TRBD1 agrees at 7 bases. The V gene's germline CDR1 is SGHNT and CDR2 YYREEE (reference sequence). V trimming: 4 bases; J trimming: 8 bases; junction bases outside the gene matches: 16. The CDR3 is 16 amino acids. CDR3 DNA: TGTGCCAGCAGCCGGGGAGAGGACAGGACGGCGGGTACGCAGTATTTT. It translates to CASSRGEDRTAGTQYF.

In this sample, this clone turned up a few times. The chain is built from TRBV5-4 and TRBJ2-4, with a possible D match to TRBD1 (5 bases). The CDR3 loop spans 15 amino acids. With 4 bases removed from V and 7 bases from J, the gap between germline ends came to 18 bases. CDR1 is SGHNT and CDR2 is YYREEE in the germline V gene (reference sequence). The CDR3 region is CASSPRAEQANIQYF. The DNA for the CDR3 is TGTGCCAGCAGCCCTAGGGCCGAACAGGCGAACATTCAGTACTTC.

V is TRBV5-1 and J is TRBJ2-3, with no clear D. V was shortened by 4 bases and J by 0 bases, with 6 bases between the two germline ends. The V gene's germline CDR1 is SGHRS and CDR2 YFSETQ. The CDR3 covers 13 residues. Here the CDR3 reads CASSTSSTDTQYF. The CDR3 DNA reads TGCGCCAGCAGCACATCCAGCACAGATACGCAGTATTTT.

The chain is built from TRBV19 and TRBJ2-5; maybe TRBD1 (6 bases). Germline values: CDR1 LNHDA, CDR2 SQIVND (reference sequence). The V gene lost 1 base and the J gene lost 1 base, with 16 bases spanning the gap. The CDR3 is 17 residues long. The CDR3 DNA is TGTGCCAGTAGTATAGGGGGGCAGGGCTTACTCCAAGAGACCCAGTACTTC. Translated, it gives CASSIGGQGLLQETQYF.

J is TRBJ1-1 and V is TRBV4-1; D is ambiguous. CDR3 length: 19 residues. The V end was cut by 0 bases, the J end by 1 base, with 21 bases between. Germline V lookup: CDR1 MGHRA, CDR2 YSYEKL. DNA of the CDR3: TGCGCCAGCAGCCAAGATTACAACAGTTTATCAGGCCGGAACACTGAAGCTTTCTTT. Protein: CASSQDYNSLSGRNTEAFF.

This clone was seen a handful of times. The chain links TRBV10-3 to TRBJ2-5, with TRBD2 identical over 12 bases. This CDR3 is built from 15 residues. V lost 5 bases to trimming and J lost 1 base; unmatched junction nucleotides: 2. Germline values: CDR1 ENHRY, CDR2 SYGVKD. The CDR3: CAISLLAGGQETQYF. Written as DNA, the CDR3 is TGTGCCATCAGTTTACTAGCGGGAGGCCAAGAGACCCAGTACTTC.

This clone was seen more than once but under ten times. This chain connects TRBV5-1 to TRBJ2-7; TRBD1 might be the D (6 bases). With 2 bases removed from V and 6 bases from J, the gap between germline ends came to 18 bases. The CDR3 covers 15 residues. In germline, CDR1 is SGHRS, CDR2 YFSETQ. The CDR3 bases are TGCGCCAGCAGCTTTTCCCAGGGGTTTTCAGGCGAGCAGTACTTC. Amino acids: CASSFSQGFSGEQYF. The entire variable domain, with the rest obtained from reference TRBV5-1 and TRBJ2-7, is as follows: KAGVTQTPRYLIKTRGQQVTLSCSPISGHRSVSWYQQTPGQGLQFLFEYFSETQRNKGNFPGRFSGRQFSNSRSEMNVSTLELGDSALYLCASSFSQGFSGEQYFGPGTRLTVT.

V usage is TRBV21-1 and J usage is TRBJ2-3; the table assigns TRBD1, which was not confirmed against the DNA. TRBV21-1 is tagged as a pseudogene. This CDR3 is built from 14 residues. CDR3 sequence reads: CASIRGHHTDTQYF. DNA for the CDR3: TGTGCCAGCATAAGGGGGCACCACACAGATACGCAGTATTTT.

The genes are TRBV15 and TRBJ2-3; D gene uncertain. The CDR3 spans 13 residues. Germline CDR1 LNHNV, CDR2 YYDKDF (reference sequence). Trimming shortened V by 1 base and J by 6 bases, and 8 bases separated the two germline ends. The CDR3 DNA sequence: TGTGCCACCAGCAGAGTCTCAGCGGATACGCAGTATTTT. Its translation: CATSRVSADTQYF.

The chain recombines TRBV5-1 with TRBJ2-1; 7 positions match TRBD2. V was pared by 0 bases and J by 8 bases, with 5 bases of the junction left unmatched. CDR1 is SGHRS and CDR2 is YFSETQ in the germline V gene. This CDR3 region has 14 residues. CDR3 loop: CASSLEGGPHEQFF. In DNA, the CDR3 is TGCGCCAGCAGCTTGGAGGGAGGGCCACATGAGCAGTTCTTC.

This chain joins TRBV11-1 and TRBJ2-5; 10 bases agree with TRBD1. V shed 8 bases and J 5 bases; nucleotides not matched to a gene: 5. Germline V gene lookup returns CDR1 SGHAT and CDR2 FQDESV (reference sequence). The CDR3 loop spans 13 amino acids. The CDR3 is CASEGQGSETQYF. The CDR3 DNA sequence: TGTGCCAGCGAGGGACAGGGGTCGGAGACCCAGTACTTC.

The chain has TRBV14 and TRBJ2-1; maybe TRBD1 (7 bases). This CDR3 region has 16 residues. Germline lookup yields CDR1 SGHDN and CDR2 FVKESK. The V end lost 4 bases, the J end lost 4 bases, and 17 bases lay between the germline ends. The CDR3, as DNA: TGTGCCAGCAGCCTTAAACGGGGGACAGAGTACAATGAGCAGTTCTTC. Translation: CASSLKRGTEYNEQFF.

The chain carries TRBV7-2 and TRBJ2-5, with 10 bases fitting TRBD2. V lost 7 bases and J lost 5; bases outside the gene matches: 10. The CDR3 consists of 15 residues. Per the germline V gene, CDR1 is SGHTA and CDR2 is FQGNSA. CDR3 protein: CASTPGGLAVETQYF. DNA for the CDR3: TGTGCCAGCACCCCCGGTGGACTAGCGGTGGAGACCCAGTACTTC.

This chain connects TRBV20-1 to TRBJ1-2; D remains unclear. Germline loops: CDR1 DFQATT, CDR2 SNEGSKA (reference sequence). Trimming took off 0 bases at V and 4 bases at J, with 3 bases between the two ends. The CDR3 runs to 11 residues. The CDR3 region is CSARDRYGYTF. In nucleotides, the CDR3 is TGCAGTGCTAGAGACCGCTATGGCTACACCTTC.

V and J are TRBV7-6 and TRBJ2-1, with 7 bases that match TRBD2. The CDR3 consists of 13 residues. CDR1 and CDR2 (germline): SGHVS, FNYEAQ. V shed 8 bases, J shed 5 bases, and the junction held 6 bases outside the gene matches. This chain's CDR3 is CASGGEAHNEQFF. The CDR3, as DNA: TGTGCCAGCGGGGGGGAGGCCCACAATGAGCAGTTCTTC.

This clone was counted between two and nine times. This chain joins TRBV6-1 and TRBJ2-2; D perhaps matches TRBD1 (6 bases). The V gene lost 5 bases and the J gene lost 4 bases, with 14 bases spanning the gap. The germline CDR1 and CDR2 sequences are MNHNS and SASEGT. The CDR3 runs 15 residues. The CDR3 region is CASSRSGDPTGELFF. CDR3 bases: TGTGCCAGCAGTAGATCAGGGGACCCCACCGGGGAGCTGTTTTTT.

The V gene is TRBV23-1, the J gene TRBJ2-5, with TRBD2 matching 13 bases. The end of the DNA is better explained by TRBJ2-7, so the J call may be wrong. TRBV23-1 is classed as an ORF, of uncertain function. The CDR3 runs to 19 residues. CDR3 bases: TGCGCCAGCAGTTCTCGGACAGGGGTCGGACTAGCGGGAGCCTACGAGCAGTACTTC. It codes for CASSSRTGVGLAGAYEQYF.

This chain joins TRBV7-2 and TRBJ1-1; unclear D gene. V lost 5 bases, J lost 3 bases, and 13 bases lay in between. Looked up from germline, CDR1 is SGHTA and CDR2 is FQGNSA. The CDR3 runs to 14 residues. The CDR3 loop reads CASSLTERDTEAFF. CDR3 in DNA: TGTGCCAGCAGCCTGACCGAGAGGGACACTGAAGCTTTCTTT.

The chain employs TRBV5-6 and TRBJ1-1; 10 bases map to TRBD1. Per the germline V gene, CDR1 is SGHDT and CDR2 is YYEEEE. Trimming cost V 3 bases and J 5 bases; bases outside gene matches: 7. The CDR3 is 15 residues long. In DNA, the CDR3 is TGTGCCAGCAGCTACGGGACAGGGGAGGGAACTGAAGCTTTCTTT. The encoded protein is CASSYGTGEGTEAFF.

The chain has TRBV6-1 and TRBJ1-5; D is ambiguous. Germline CDR1 is MNHNS and CDR2 is SASEGT. The CDR3 length is 14 residues. Between the trimmed V and J ends, which lost 5 bases and 6 bases, there was a span of 14 bases. Written as DNA, the CDR3 is TGTGCCAGCAGTAAGACCGCCGGGTTTCAGCCCCAGCATTTT. Its translation is CASSKTAGFQPQHF.